Sequencing of this TCR beta chain was carried out in a study of cytomegalovirus exposure and HLA in healthy donors. Study background: Falling in the Caucasian-associated ancestry cluster were about 80% of under 500 genotyped donors. Study outcomes and limitations: Indistinguishability led to the exclusion of some V segments, TRBV6-2 and TRBV6-3 included. In a later analysis, several top co-occurrence clusters appeared linked to parvovirus B19, influenza, CMV and Epstein-Barr virus.

To note about this clone: Its antigen is not known.

The CDR3 consists of 14 residues. Germline V CDR1 and CDR2: SNHLY, FYNNEI. J gave up 3 bases and V 6 bases, and 4 bases lay outside the gene matches. The PCR used 60 Vbeta and 13 Jbeta primers. Method: immunoSEQ multiplex PCR; TCRdb's copy keeps in-frame clones and lacks some. Here the sample table reports some 62,000 clones. Sequencing input: PBMCs. The chain carries TRBV2 and TRBJ1-3; 8 positions agree with TRBD1. This clonotype was obtained from a young man in good health and CMV-seropositive. The CDR3 DNA is TGTGCCAGCAGCGACAGGGGAGGTGGAAACACCATATATTTT. Protein product: CASSDRGGGNTIYF.